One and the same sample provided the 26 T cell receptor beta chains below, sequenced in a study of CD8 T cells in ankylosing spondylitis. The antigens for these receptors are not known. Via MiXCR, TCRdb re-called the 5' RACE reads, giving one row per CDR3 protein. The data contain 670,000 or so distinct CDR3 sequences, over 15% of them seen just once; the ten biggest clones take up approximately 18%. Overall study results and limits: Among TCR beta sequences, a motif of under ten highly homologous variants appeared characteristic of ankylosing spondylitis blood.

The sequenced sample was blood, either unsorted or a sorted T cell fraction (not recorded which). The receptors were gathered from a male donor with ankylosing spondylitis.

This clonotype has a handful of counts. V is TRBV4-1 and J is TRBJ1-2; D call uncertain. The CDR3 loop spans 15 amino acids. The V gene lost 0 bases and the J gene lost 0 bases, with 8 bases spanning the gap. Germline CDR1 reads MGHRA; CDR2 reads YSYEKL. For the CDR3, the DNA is TGCGCCAGCAGCCAAGATCTGGATACTAACTATGGCTACACCTTC. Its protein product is CASSQDLDTNYGYTF.

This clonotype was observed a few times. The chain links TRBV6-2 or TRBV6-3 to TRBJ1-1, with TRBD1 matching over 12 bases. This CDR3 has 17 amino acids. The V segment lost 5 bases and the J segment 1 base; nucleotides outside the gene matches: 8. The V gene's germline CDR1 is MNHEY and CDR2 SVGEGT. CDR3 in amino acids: CASSPLGQGAKNTEAFF. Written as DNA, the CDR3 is TGTGCCAGCAGTCCCCTGGGACAGGGGGCTAAGAACACTGAAGCTTTCTTT.

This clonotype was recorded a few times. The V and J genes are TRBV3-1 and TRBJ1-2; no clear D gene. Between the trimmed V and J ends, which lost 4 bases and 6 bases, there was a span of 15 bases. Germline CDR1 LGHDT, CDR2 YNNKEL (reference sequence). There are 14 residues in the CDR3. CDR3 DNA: TGTGCCAGCAGCCCGCATGGGAGGTTCGATGGCTACACCTTC. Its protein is CASSPHGRFDGYTF.

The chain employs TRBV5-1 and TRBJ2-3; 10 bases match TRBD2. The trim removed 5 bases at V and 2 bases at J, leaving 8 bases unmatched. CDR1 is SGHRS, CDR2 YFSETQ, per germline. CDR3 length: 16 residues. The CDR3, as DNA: TGCGCCAGCAGAAGATCCGGGACTAGCGACACAGATACGCAGTATTTT. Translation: CASRRSGTSDTDTQYF.

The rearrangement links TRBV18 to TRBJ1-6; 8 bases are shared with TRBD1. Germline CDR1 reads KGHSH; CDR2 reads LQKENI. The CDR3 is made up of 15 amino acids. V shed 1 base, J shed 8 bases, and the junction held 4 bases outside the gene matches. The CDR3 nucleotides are TGTGCCAGCTCACCACGGACAGGGTGGGATTCACCCCTCCACTTT. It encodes CASSPRTGWDSPLHF.

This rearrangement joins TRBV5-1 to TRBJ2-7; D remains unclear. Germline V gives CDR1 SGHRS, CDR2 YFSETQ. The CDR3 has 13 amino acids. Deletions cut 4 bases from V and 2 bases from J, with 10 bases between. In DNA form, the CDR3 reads TGCGCCAGCAGCCCTTCGCGGCCCTACGAGCAGTACTTC. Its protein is CASSPSRPYEQYF.

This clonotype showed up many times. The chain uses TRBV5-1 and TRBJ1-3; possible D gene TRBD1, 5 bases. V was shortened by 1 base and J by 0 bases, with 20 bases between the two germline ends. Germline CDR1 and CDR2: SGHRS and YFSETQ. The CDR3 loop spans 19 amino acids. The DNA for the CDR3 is TGCGCCAGCAGCTTGAGGGGTTATAGGGCCAGCGGCTCTGGAAACACCATATATTTT. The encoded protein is CASSLRGYRASGSGNTIYF.

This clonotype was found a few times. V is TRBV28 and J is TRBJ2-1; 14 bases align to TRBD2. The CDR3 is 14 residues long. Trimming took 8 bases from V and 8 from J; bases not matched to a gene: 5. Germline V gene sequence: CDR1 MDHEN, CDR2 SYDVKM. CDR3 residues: CASGGTSGSDEQFF. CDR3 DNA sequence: TGTGCCAGCGGGGGGACTAGCGGGAGCGATGAGCAGTTCTTC.

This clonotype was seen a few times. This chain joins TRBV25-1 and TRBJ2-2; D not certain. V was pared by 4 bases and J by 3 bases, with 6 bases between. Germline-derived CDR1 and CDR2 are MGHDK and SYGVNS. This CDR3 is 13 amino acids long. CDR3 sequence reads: CASSGEYTGELFF. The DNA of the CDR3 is TGTGCCAGCAGTGGCGAGTACACCGGGGAGCTGTTTTTT. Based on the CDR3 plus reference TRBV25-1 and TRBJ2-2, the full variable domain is EADIYQTPRYLVIGTGKKITLECSQTMGHDKMYWYQQDPGMELHLIHYSYGVNSTEKGDLSSESTVSRIRTEHFPLTLESARPSHTSQYLCASSGEYTGELFFGEGSRLTVL.

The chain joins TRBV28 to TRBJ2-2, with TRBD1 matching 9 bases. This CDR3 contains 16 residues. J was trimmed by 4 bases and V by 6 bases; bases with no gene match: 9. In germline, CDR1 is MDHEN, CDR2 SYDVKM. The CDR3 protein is CASSTGTGMFTGELFF. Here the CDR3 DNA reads TGTGCCAGCAGCACCGGGACAGGGATGTTCACCGGGGAGCTGTTTTTT.

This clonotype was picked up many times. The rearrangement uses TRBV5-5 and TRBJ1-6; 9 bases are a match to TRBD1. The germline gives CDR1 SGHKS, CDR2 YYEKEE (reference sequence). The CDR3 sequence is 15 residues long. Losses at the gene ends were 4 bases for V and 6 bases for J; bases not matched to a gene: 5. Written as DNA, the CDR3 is TGTGCCAGCAGCCCGGGGACAGGGACTAATTCACCCCTCCACTTT. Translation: CASSPGTGTNSPLHF.

The CDR3 loop reads CASSDGTHSYEQYF. The DNA for the CDR3 is TGTGCCAGTAGCGACGGGACACACTCCTACGAGCAGTACTTC. The chain employs TRBV19 and TRBJ2-7; the D gene is possibly TRBD1 (6 bases). V was shortened by 6 bases and J by 0 bases, with 12 bases between the two germline ends. The CDR3 length is 14 residues. Germline assignment: CDR1 LNHDA and CDR2 SQIVND (reference sequence).

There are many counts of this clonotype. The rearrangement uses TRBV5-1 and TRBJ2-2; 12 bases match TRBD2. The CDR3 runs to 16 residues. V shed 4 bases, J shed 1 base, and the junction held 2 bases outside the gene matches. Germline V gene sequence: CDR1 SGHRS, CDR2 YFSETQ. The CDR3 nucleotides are TGCGCCAGCAGCCTGACTAGCGGGGGGAACACCGGGGAGCTGTTTTTT. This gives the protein CASSLTSGGNTGELFF.

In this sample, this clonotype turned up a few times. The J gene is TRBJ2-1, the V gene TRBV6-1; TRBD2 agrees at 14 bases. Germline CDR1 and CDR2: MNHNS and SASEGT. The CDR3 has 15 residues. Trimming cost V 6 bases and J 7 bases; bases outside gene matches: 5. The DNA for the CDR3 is TGTGCCAGCAGCCAAAGACTAGCGGGAGGGAATGAGCAGTTCTTC. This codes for CASSQRLAGGNEQFF.

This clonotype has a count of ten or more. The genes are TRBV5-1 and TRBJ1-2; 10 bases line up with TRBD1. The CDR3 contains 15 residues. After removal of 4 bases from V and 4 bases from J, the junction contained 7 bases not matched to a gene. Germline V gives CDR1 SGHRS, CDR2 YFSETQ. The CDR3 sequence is CASSQTGGALYGYTF. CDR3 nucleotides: TGCGCCAGCAGCCAGACAGGGGGCGCCCTCTATGGCTACACCTTC.

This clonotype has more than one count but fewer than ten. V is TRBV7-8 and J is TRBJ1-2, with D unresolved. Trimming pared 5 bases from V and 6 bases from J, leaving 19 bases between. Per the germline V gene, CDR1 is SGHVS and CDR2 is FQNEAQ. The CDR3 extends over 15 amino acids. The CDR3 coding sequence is TGTGCCAGCAGCCTCCTTCGCCCTCAGCCCCATGGCTACACCTTC. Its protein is CASSLLRPQPHGYTF.

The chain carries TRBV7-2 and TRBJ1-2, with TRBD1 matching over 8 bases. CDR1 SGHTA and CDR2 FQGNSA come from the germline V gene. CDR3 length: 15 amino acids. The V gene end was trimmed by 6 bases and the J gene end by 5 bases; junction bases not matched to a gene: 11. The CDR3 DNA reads TGTGCCAGCAGTCTTCTCGGACAGGGAGGATATGGCTACACCTTC. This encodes CASSLLGQGGYGYTF. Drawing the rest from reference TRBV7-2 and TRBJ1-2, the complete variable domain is GAGVSQSPSNKVTEKGKDVELRCDPISGHTALYWYRQSLGQGLEFLIYFQGNSAPDKSGLPSDRFSAERTGGSVSTLTIQRTQQEDSAVYLCASSLLGQGGYGYTFGSGTRLTVV.

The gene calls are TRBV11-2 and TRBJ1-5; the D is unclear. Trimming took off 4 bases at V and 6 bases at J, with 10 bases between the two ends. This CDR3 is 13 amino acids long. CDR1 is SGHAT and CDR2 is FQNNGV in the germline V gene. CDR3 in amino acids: CASSYTTGQPQHF. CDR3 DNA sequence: TGTGCCAGCAGCTATACTACCGGTCAGCCCCAGCATTTT.

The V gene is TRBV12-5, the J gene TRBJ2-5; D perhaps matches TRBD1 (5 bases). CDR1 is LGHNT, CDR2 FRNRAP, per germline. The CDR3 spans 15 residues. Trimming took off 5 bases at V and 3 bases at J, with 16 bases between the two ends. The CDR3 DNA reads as TGTGCTAGTGGTCCCCCCGACAGTCGAAAAGAGACCCAGTACTTC. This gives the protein CASGPPDSRKETQYF. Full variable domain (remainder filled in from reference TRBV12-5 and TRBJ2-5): DARVTQTPRHKVTEMGQEVTMRCQPILGHNTVFWYRQTMMQGLELLAYFRNRAPLDDSGMPKDRFSAEMPDATLATLKIQPSEPRDSAVYFCASGPPDSRKETQYFGPGTRLLVL.

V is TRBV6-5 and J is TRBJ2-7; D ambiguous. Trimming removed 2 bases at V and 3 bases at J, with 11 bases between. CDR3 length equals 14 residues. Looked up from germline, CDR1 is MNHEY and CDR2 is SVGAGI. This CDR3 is CASSYHPQDYEQYF. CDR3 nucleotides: TGTGCCAGCAGTTACCATCCCCAGGACTACGAGCAGTACTTC.

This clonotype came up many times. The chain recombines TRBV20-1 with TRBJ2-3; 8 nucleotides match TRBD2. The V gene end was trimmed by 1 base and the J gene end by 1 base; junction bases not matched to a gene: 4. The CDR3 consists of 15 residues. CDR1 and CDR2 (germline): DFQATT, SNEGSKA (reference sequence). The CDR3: CSARVLRGGTDTQYF. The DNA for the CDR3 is TGCAGTGCTAGAGTTTTGCGGGGGGGCACAGATACGCAGTATTTT.

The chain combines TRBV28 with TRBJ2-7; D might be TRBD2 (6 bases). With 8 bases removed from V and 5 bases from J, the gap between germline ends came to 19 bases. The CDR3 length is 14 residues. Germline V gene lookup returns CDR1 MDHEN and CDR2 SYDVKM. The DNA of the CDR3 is TGTGCCAGCGCTGAGGAGGGTCCTTGGGACGAGCAGTACTTC. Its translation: CASAEEGPWDEQYF.

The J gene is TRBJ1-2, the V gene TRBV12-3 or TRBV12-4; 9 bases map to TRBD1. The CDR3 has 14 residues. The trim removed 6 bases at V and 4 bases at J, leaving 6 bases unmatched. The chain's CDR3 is CASSTRTGVYGYTF. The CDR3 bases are TGTGCCAGCAGCACACGGACAGGGGTCTATGGCTACACCTTC.

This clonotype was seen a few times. This chain's CDR3 is CASSLVGTGDLNTEAFF. CDR3 in DNA: TGCGCCAGCAGCTTGGTAGGGACAGGGGATTTGAACACTGAAGCTTTCTTT. The chain couples TRBV5-1 to TRBJ1-1; the match to TRBD1 covers 10 bases. Germline V gene sequence: CDR1 SGHRS, CDR2 YFSETQ. The CDR3 runs to 17 residues. Trimming at V came to 0 bases and at J to 0 bases, leaving 5 bases not matched to a gene.

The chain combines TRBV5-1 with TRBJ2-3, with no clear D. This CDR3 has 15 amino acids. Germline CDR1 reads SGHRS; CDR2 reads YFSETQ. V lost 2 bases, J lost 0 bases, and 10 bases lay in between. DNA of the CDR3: TGCGCCAGCAGCTTCTTTGCATCTAGCACAGATACGCAGTATTTT. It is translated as CASSFFASSTDTQYF. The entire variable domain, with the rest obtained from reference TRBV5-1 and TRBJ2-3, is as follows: KAGVTQTPRYLIKTRGQQVTLSCSPISGHRSVSWYQQTPGQGLQFLFEYFSETQRNKGNFPGRFSGRQFSNSRSEMNVSTLELGDSALYLCASSFFASSTDTQYFGPGTRLTVL.

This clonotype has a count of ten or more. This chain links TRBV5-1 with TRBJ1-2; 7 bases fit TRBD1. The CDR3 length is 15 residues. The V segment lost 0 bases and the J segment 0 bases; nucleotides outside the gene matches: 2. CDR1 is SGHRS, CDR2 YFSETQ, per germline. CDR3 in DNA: TGCGCCAGCAGCTTGGAGGGACAGCCTAACTATGGCTACACCTTC. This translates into CASSLEGQPNYGYTF. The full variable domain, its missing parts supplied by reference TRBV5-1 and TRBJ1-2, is KAGVTQTPRYLIKTRGQQVTLSCSPISGHRSVSWYQQTPGQGLQFLFEYFSETQRNKGNFPGRFSGRQFSNSRSEMNVSTLELGDSALYLCASSLEGQPNYGYTFGSGTRLTVV.